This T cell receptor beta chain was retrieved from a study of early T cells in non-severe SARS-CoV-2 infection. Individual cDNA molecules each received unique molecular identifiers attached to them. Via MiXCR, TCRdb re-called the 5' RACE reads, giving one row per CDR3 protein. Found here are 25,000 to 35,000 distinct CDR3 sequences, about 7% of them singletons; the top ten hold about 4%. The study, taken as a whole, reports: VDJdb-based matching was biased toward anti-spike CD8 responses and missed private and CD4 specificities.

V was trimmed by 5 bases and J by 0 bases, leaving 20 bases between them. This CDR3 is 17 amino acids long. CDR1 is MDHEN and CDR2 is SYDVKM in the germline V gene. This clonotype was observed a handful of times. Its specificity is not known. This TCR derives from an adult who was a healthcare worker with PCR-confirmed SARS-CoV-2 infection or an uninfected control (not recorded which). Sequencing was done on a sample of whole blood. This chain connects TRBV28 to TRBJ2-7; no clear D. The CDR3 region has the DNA TGTGCCAGCAGTCCCCCCACGGCGGCGTTTAGCTCCTACGAGCAGTACTTC. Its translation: CASSPPTAAFSSYEQYF.